The clone carrying this T cell receptor beta chain has just a few counts. Its antigen is as yet unknown. This entry comes from a study of OX40 agonist ivuxolimab in advanced cancers. Across the study: Patients were 82.7% male with ages about 23 to 79, mean about 60.

Study-wide points: Some of the nonresponding patients also showed low levels of normalized T-cell clonal expansion. Doses of 0.1 to 3.0 mg/kg were accompanied by clonal expansion of CD4+ and CD8+ blood T cells by week 6.

Using immunoSEQ multiplex PCR, the repertoire was profiled, and TCRdb retains in-frame clones only, with some absent. The sample shows tens of thousands of clones, over 70% of them seen only once. Sequencing was performed on CD4+ or CD8+ T cells sorted from blood, taken in a trial of the OX40 agonist ivuxolimab. The clonotype originates from an adult with an advanced solid tumor such as melanoma, head and neck, liver or kidney cancer.

The CDR3 nucleotides are TGTGCCAGCGCGGACAGCGGGGGGGCCCTTCAAGAGACCCAGTACTTC. It yields the protein CASADSGGALQETQYF. This rearrangement joins TRBV6-6 to TRBJ2-5, with 10 nucleotides matching TRBD2. The V gene's germline CDR1 is MNHNY and CDR2 SVGAGI (reference sequence). The CDR3 spans 16 residues. V was pared by 8 bases and J by 2 bases, with 11 bases of the junction left unmatched.